This is a list of T cell receptor beta chains from one sample in a study of shared clonotypes between healthy human individuals. Assay used: immunoSEQ multiplex PCR; TCRdb lists only in-frame clones, some missing. The repertoire holds roughly 2.6 million clones, with approximately 90% as singletons. Input material: naive CD4+ T cells sorted from blood. The receptors stem from a man aged 18 to 29 in good health. The CDR3 runs from the conserved cysteine through the conserved F or W. The D gene is left open where the match is weak. A clone size is listed for some rows: how often the clone was seen (once, few, many), or a class if it is expanded.

j_call,v_call,d_call,clone_size,cdr3_nt,cdr3_aa
TRBJ2-2,TRBV5-5,-,-,TGTGCCAGCAGCTACCGGGTGAAGGGGGGTCACGGGGAGCTGTTTTTT,CASSYRVKGGHGELFF
TRBJ1-3,TRBV19,-,-,TGTGCCAGTAGTATAGGTGGCTCTGGGATGGCTGGAAACACCATATATTTT,CASSIGGSGMAGNTIYF
TRBJ1-3,TRBV6-6,-,-,TGTGCCAGCAGTTATCGGAAGGGACCCTTCAACACCATATATTTT,CASSYRKGPFNTIYF
TRBJ2-2,TRBV5-6,-,-,TGTGCCAGCAGCTTGGGTCCACCCGGGGAGCTGTTTTTT,CASSLGPPGELFF
TRBJ1-2,TRBV6-6,TRBD1,-,TGTGCCAGCAGTTACGTGGGACAGGGAAATGGCTACACCTTC,CASSYVGQGNGYTF
TRBJ2-7,TRBV7-9,-,-,TGTGCCAGCAGCCGTGGGGACTACGAGCAGTACTTC,CASSRGDYEQYF
TRBJ2-2,TRBV19,-,-,TGTGCCAGTTCCGGAGTCCTGGGCTTCGGGAACACCGGGGAGCTGTTTTTT,CASSGVLGFGNTGELFF
TRBJ1-1,TRBV5-6,TRBD1,-,TGTGCCAGCAGCTTGCAGGGGGCAGGTGTGTTCACTGAAGCTTTCTTT,CASSLQGAGVFTEAFF
TRBJ1-3,TRBV4-1,TRBD1,-,TGCGCCAGCAGCCAGACAGGGTTCTCTGGAAACACCATATATTTT,CASSQTGFSGNTIYF
TRBJ1-2,TRBV18,-,-,TGTGCCAGCTCACCATCAACTGGAAGCAGAGGTGAAGGTAACTATGGCTACACCTTC,CASSPSTGSRGEGNYGYTF
TRBJ2-3,TRBV30,-,once,TGTGCGGCAACAACCAACATCACAGATACGCAGTATTTT,CAATTNITDTQYF
TRBJ2-3,TRBV5-6,TRBD2,-,TGTGCCAGCAGCTCGGGACTGGCGGGGGGTCGGCAGGATACGCAGTATTTT,CASSSGLAGGRQDTQYF
TRBJ2-5,TRBV6-6,-,once,TGTGCCAGCAGCCAGGTAGACAGCGGGGAGACCCAGTACTTC,CASSQVDSGETQYF
TRBJ2-7,TRBV28,-,-,TGTGCCAGCAGTTTACCGGGACTTATGGGAGAGCAGTACTTC,CASSLPGLMGEQYF
TRBJ2-3,TRBV15,-,-,TGTGCCACCAGCAGAGAACCGGGAGTCCCCACAGATACGCAGTATTTT,CATSREPGVPTDTQYF
TRBJ2-3,TRBV6-1,-,-,TGTGCCAGCAGTCTGGGCAGGATCACAGATACGCAGTATTTT,CASSLGRITDTQYF
TRBJ2-7,TRBV18,-,-,TGTGCCAGCTCGTCCCGGGCCCCGCCCGAGCAGTACTTC,CASSSRAPPEQYF
TRBJ1-5,TRBV7-2,TRBD1,-,TGTGCCAGCAGCTTATCCAGGGGGCAGCCCCAGCATTTT,CASSLSRGQPQHF
TRBJ1-1,TRBV4-1,-,-,TGCGCCAGCAGCCAAGATTCGGCGGGGACGAGAACTGAAGCTTTCTTT,CASSQDSAGTRTEAFF
TRBJ2-1,TRBV5-1,TRBD2,-,TGCGCCAGCAGCTTGGACGGCGGGAGGGCCTCCAATGAGCAGTTCTTC,CASSLDGGRASNEQFF
TRBJ1-4,TRBV6-5,-,-,TGTGCCAGCAGTTACGTAGGAGCAGGGGATGAAAAACTGTTTTTT,CASSYVGAGDEKLFF
TRBJ1-2,TRBV10-3,-,-,TGTGCCATCAGCGGGGGGGAAGGAGCTAACTATGGCTACACCTTC,CAISGGEGANYGYTF
TRBJ2-3,TRBV9,TRBD2,once,TGTGCCAGCAACACACCGGGACTAGCGATTACAGATACGCAGTATTTT,CASNTPGLAITDTQYF
TRBJ2-7,TRBV5-1,-,-,TGCGCCAGCAGCTTGGCCATTCAGGGGGGTTCCTACGAGCAGTACTTC,CASSLAIQGGSYEQYF
TRBJ1-5,TRBV7-9,-,few,TGTGCCAGCAGCCCCGGTGTTAAGGAGCCCCAGCATTTT,CASSPGVKEPQHF
TRBJ1-1,TRBV5-1,-,-,TGCGCCAGCAGCTCCACAGGGTTTACTGAAGCTTTCTTT,CASSSTGFTEAFF
TRBJ1-1,TRBV29-1,-,-,TGCAGCGTTTCAGGGTCTGGCACTGAAGCTTTCTTT,CSVSGSGTEAFF
TRBJ1-5,TRBV19,-,-,TGTGCCAGTAGTATAGATCTGCCCCAGCCCCAGCATTTT,CASSIDLPQPQHF
TRBJ2-2,TRBV5-1,TRBD1,-,TGCGCCAGCAGTTTTCAAACTACAGGGGGCACCGGGGAGCTGTTTTTT,CASSFQTTGGTGELFF
TRBJ2-3,TRBV9,-,-,TGTGCCAGCAGCGTAGGCGTAAGCCGCACAGATACGCAGTATTTT,CASSVGVSRTDTQYF
TRBJ1-1,TRBV28,-,-,TGTGCCAGCGGAACAGCCTCCTTGAACACTGAAGCTTTCTTT,CASGTASLNTEAFF
TRBJ1-5,TRBV19,TRBD1,-,TGTGCCAGTAGTATTGGAGACAGGGGACAGCCCCAGCATTTT,CASSIGDRGQPQHF
TRBJ1-1,TRBV10-3,-,-,TGTGCCATCAGTGAGTCGTATAAGGGGAGTAACACTGAAGCTTTCTTT,CAISESYKGSNTEAFF
TRBJ2-5,TRBV28,TRBD2,-,TGTGCCAGCAGTCCAGTCCGACTAGCGGGATCCTCCCAGTACTTC,CASSPVRLAGSSQYF
TRBJ2-2,TRBV5-1,-,-,TGCGCCAGCAGCCCCGGCTCACCGAACACCGGGGAGCTGTTTTTT,CASSPGSPNTGELFF
TRBJ1-1,TRBV5-1,-,-,TGCGCCAGCAGCTTGGGAGGGTCCACTGAAGCTTTCTTT,CASSLGGSTEAFF
TRBJ2-3,TRBV5-1,-,-,TGCGCCAGCAGCTGGGGGGGAGCGACAGGGAGCACAGATACGCAGTATTTT,CASSWGGATGSTDTQYF
TRBJ2-1,TRBV19,-,-,TGTGCCAGTAATCTCGATCGCTCCTACAATGAGCAGTTCTTC,CASNLDRSYNEQFF
TRBJ2-3,TRBV30,-,-,TGTGCCTGGAGTGTGACAGATACGCAGTATTTT,CAWSVTDTQYF
TRBJ1-1,TRBV30,-,-,TGTGCCTGGGTCCGGAACTTGAACACTGAAGCTTTCTTT,CAWVRNLNTEAFF
TRBJ2-7,TRBV19,TRBD1,-,TGTGCCAGTAGTACCCTCGGGACAGGGGGGTACGAGCAGTACTTC,CASSTLGTGGYEQYF
TRBJ1-2,TRBV5-1,-,-,TGCGCCAGCAGCTTGGAAACGCAGGGCTACACCTTC,CASSLETQGYTF